The clone carrying this T cell receptor beta chain was counted between two and nine times. Its specificity is not known. The ends were cut back, 1 base at V and 0 bases at J, with 13 bases in the middle. Germline CDR1 and CDR2: SGHVS and FNYEAQ. This CDR3 spans 16 amino acids. The data stem from a study of identical twins. Unique molecular identifiers were in the cDNA, with template-switch universal primer binding. TCRdb passed the 5' RACE reads through MiXCR, listing each CDR3 protein once. The sample holds approximately 300,000 distinct CDR3 sequences; roughly 10% are singletons and the top ten take 7% to 8.5%. Study outcomes and limitations: Conclusions leaned on cross-sectional statistical analysis and did not track the same donors over time. Fewer insertions marked abundant cord blood beta clonotypes; young adult naive trended weakly, memory not at all.

This sample also appeared in a second study, on yellow fever vaccine responses in identical twins.

The sequenced sample consisted of CD8+ T cells sorted from blood. This TCR was sampled from a woman younger than 30 in good health. The V gene is TRBV7-6, the J gene TRBJ2-7; unclear D gene. CDR3 region: CASSLDVTPISYEQYF. CDR3 bases: TGTGCCAGCAGCTTAGACGTGACACCAATCTCCTACGAGCAGTACTTC.